A selection of T cell receptor beta chains follows, all from one sample in a study of technical replicates of blood from several donors. Using immunoSEQ multiplex PCR, the repertoire was profiled, and TCRdb retains in-frame clones only, with some absent. This sample has about 79,000 clones, with about nine tenths found just once. Sequencing input: T cells isolated from PBMCs. The receptor source for this set is a human donor in good health. Some clones in this sample may be carry-over from other donors' samples. The CDR3 runs from the conserved cysteine through the conserved F or W. D genes are given only for firm matches. The size of a clone is reported for some rows only, either as once, few or many, or as a class for expanded clones.

j_call d_call clone_size v_call cdr3_aa cdr3_nt
TRBJ1-1 NA few TRBV2 CASSDVGGNTEAFF TGTGCCAGCAGTGATGTGGGGGGGAACACTGAAGCTTTCTTT
TRBJ1-2 TRBD1 NA TRBV6-5 CASSPAGTGYGYTF TGTGCCAGCAGCCCGGCCGGGACAGGATATGGCTACACCTTC
TRBJ2-2 NA NA TRBV28 CASSLASLNTGELFF TGTGCCAGCAGTTTGGCTTCCTTGAACACCGGGGAGCTGTTTTTT
TRBJ2-1 NA NA TRBV7-6 CASSLARPNNEQFF TGTGCCAGCAGCTTAGCGCGCCCTAATAATGAGCAGTTCTTC
TRBJ1-2 NA NA TRBV30 CAWSVFREGYTF TGTGCCTGGAGTGTATTCCGGGAGGGCTACACCTTC
TRBJ1-1 TRBD1 NA TRBV29-1 CSVRQGALNTEAFF TGCAGCGTTAGACAGGGGGCGCTTAACACTGAAGCTTTCTTT
TRBJ2-3 NA NA TRBV27 CASSEVAIRTDTQYF TGTGCCAGCAGCGAAGTAGCGATTAGGACAGATACGCAGTATTTT
TRBJ1-1 TRBD1 NA TRBV10-3 CAISEPAGTGVMNTEAFF TGTGCCATCAGTGAGCCGGCAGGGACAGGCGTTATGAACACTGAAGCTTTCTTT
TRBJ2-3 TRBD2 NA TRBV28 CASSSPGGHYTDTQYF TGTGCCAGCAGTTCCCCGGGAGGGCATTACACAGATACGCAGTATTTT
TRBJ2-7 NA NA TRBV6-1 CASSGEIYEQYF TGTGCCAGCAGTGGGGAGATCTACGAGCAGTACTTC
TRBJ2-7 NA NA TRBV19 CASSQYIAYEQYF TGTGCCAGTAGCCAATACATTGCCTACGAGCAGTACTTC
TRBJ1-4 NA NA TRBV4-1 CASSHEATNEKLFF TGCGCCAGCAGCCACGAGGCAACTAATGAAAAACTGTTTTTT
TRBJ1-5 NA once TRBV12-2 CASRLVHGRPPGQPQHF TGTGCAAGTCGCTTAGTTCATGGCAGGCCCCCCGGTCAGCCCCAGCATTTT
TRBJ1-1 NA NA TRBV7-2 CASSSVGATEAFF TGTGCCAGCTCCAGCGTGGGGGCCACTGAAGCTTTCTTT
TRBJ1-2 NA few TRBV7-2 CASSLQGSDGYTF TGTGCCAGCAGCTTACAGGGATCGGATGGCTACACCTTC
TRBJ2-7 NA NA TRBV7-2 CASRETALTYEQYF TGTGCCAGCAGGGAGACAGCTCTTACCTACGAGCAGTACTTC
TRBJ1-4 TRBD1 NA TRBV5-1 CASSLQPGQGEKLFF TGCGCCAGCAGCCTTCAACCGGGACAGGGGGAAAAACTGTTTTTT
TRBJ2-7 TRBD2 NA TRBV4-1 CASSRAAGATGGEQYF TGCGCCAGCAGCCGGGCGGCGGGAGCCACCGGGGGGGAGCAGTACTTC
TRBJ1-2 NA NA TRBV9 CASSVGWETRYGYTF TGTGCCAGCAGCGTAGGTTGGGAGACGCGCTATGGCTACACCTTC
TRBJ2-7 TRBD2 NA TRBV19 CASSIQVAGSYEQYF TGTGCCAGTAGTATTCAAGTAGCGGGGTCCTACGAGCAGTACTTC
TRBJ2-1 TRBD2 NA TRBV7-8 CASSPRTGAGVGNEQFF TGTGCCAGCAGCCCCCGGACCGGGGCGGGAGTTGGAAATGAGCAGTTCTTC
TRBJ1-1 NA few TRBV7-9 CASSSTGRGTEAFF TGTGCCAGCAGCTCAACAGGGAGAGGCACTGAAGCTTTCTTT
TRBJ1-5 NA NA TRBV7-2 CASSLYLRDTNQPQHF TGTGCCAGCAGCTTATACCTCCGGGACACAAATCAGCCCCAGCATTTT
TRBJ2-3 TRBD2 NA TRBV2 CASSITGTSGTDTQYF TGTGCCAGCAGCATCACCGGGACTAGCGGAACAGATACGCAGTATTTT
TRBJ1-1 TRBD1 few TRBV18 CASSPAGGYGAFF TGTGCCAGCTCACCGGCAGGGGGGTATGGGGCTTTCTTT
TRBJ2-1 NA NA TRBV7-2 CASSLSASAYLYNEQFF TGTGCCAGCAGCTTATCTGCTAGCGCGTATCTCTACAATGAGCAGTTCTTC
TRBJ1-2 NA NA TRBV5-1 CASSSRQDGYTF TGCGCCAGCAGCTCTCGACAGGATGGCTACACCTTC
TRBJ2-5 NA NA TRBV11-2 CASSLGQIQETQYF TGTGCCAGCAGCTTAGGTCAGATCCAAGAGACCCAGTACTTC
TRBJ2-3 NA NA TRBV7-9 CASSSKGEADTQYF TGTGCCAGCAGCTCGAAGGGGGAAGCAGATACGCAGTATTTT
TRBJ2-5 NA once TRBV4-1 CASSQAAGIQETQYF TGCGCCAGCAGCCAAGCAGCGGGTATCCAAGAGACCCAGTACTTC